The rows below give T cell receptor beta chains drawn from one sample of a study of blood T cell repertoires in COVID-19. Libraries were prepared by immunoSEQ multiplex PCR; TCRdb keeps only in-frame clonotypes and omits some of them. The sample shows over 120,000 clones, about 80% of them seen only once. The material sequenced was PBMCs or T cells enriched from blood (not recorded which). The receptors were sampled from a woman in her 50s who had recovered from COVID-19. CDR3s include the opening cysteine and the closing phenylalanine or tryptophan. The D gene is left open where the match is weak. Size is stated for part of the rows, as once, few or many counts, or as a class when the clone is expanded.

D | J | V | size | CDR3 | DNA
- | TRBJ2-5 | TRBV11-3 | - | CASSLIETGPNIQETQYF | TGTGCCAGCAGCCTTATAGAGACAGGCCCGAATATTCAAGAGACCCAGTACTTC
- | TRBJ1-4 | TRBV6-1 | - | CASIEPLTNEKLFF | TGTGCCAGCATTGAACCCCTAACTAATGAAAAACTGTTTTTT
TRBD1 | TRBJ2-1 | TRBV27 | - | CASSLVRTGVLSYNEQFF | TGTGCCAGCAGTCTCGTTAGGACAGGGGTCCTCTCCTACAATGAGCAGTTCTTC
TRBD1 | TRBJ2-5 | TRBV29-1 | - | CSVDPGGVSETQYF | TGCAGCGTTGATCCAGGGGGTGTATCAGAGACCCAGTACTTC
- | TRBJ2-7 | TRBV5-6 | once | CASSTTGVQQYF | TGTGCCAGCAGCACCACGGGGGTCCAGCAGTACTTC
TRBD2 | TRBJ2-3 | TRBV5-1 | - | CASRASGSTDTQYF | TGCGCCAGCAGAGCTAGCGGGAGCACAGATACGCAGTATTTT
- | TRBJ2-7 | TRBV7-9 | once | CASSLEAAGTYEQYF | TGTGCCAGCAGCTTAGAGGCGGCAGGGACCTACGAGCAGTACTTC
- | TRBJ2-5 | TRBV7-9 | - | CASSFGGGFQETQYF | TGTGCCAGCAGCTTTGGGGGGGGCTTCCAAGAGACCCAGTACTTC
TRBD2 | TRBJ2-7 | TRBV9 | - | CASSVVGGDYEQYF | TGTGCCAGCAGCGTAGTTGGGGGGGACTACGAGCAGTACTTC
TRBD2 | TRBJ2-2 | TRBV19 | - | CASSPFLAGGTGELFF | TGTGCCAGTAGTCCATTCCTAGCGGGGGGGACCGGGGAGCTGTTTTTT
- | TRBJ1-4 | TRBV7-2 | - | CASSLEGIRETDEKLFF | TGTGCCAGCAGCTTAGAAGGGATTCGGGAGACGGACGAAAAACTGTTTTTT
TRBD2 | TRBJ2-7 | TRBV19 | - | CATCPGGTSGRRCEQYF | TGTGCCACCTGCCCAGGCGGGACTAGCGGGAGAAGGTGCGAGCAGTACTTC
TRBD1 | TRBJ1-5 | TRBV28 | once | CASSPGTGRQPQHF | TGTGCCAGCAGTCCGGGGACAGGGAGACAGCCCCAGCATTTT
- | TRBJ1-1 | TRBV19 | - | CASSIQTMLGTEAFF | TGTGCCAGTAGTATACAGACAATGCTGGGCACTGAAGCTTTCTTT
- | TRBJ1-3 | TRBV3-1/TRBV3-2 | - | CASSQGMGARGNTIYF | TGTGCCAGCAGCCAAGGGATGGGGGCTCGAGGAAACACCATATATTTT
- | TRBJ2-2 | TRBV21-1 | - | CAGLLADGELFF | TGTGCCGGACTCCTAGCGGACGGGGAGCTGTTTTTT
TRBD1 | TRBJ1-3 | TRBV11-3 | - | CASSLQTGGFGNTIYF | TGTGCCAGCAGCTTACAGACAGGGGGCTTCGGAAACACCATATATTTT
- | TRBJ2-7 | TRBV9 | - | CASSVGQVSYEQYF | TGTGCCAGCAGCGTAGGCCAGGTCTCCTACGAGCAGTACTTC
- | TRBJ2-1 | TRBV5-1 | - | CASTPAGTPVNEQFF | TGCGCCAGCACTCCCGCCGGGACACCCGTAAATGAGCAGTTCTTC
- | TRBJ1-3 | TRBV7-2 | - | CASSLSGKAGNTIYF | TGTGCCAGCAGCTTATCAGGGAAGGCTGGAAACACCATATATTTT
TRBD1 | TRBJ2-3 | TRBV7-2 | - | CASNSLDRGKSDTQYF | TGTGCCAGCAACTCACTCGACAGGGGGAAATCAGATACGCAGTATTTT
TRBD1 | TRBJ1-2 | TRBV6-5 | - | CASRKGGQRNYGYTF | TGTGCCAGCAGAAAAGGGGGACAGAGAAACTATGGCTACACCTTC
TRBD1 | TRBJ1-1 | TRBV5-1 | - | CASSFRQGRNTEAFF | TGCGCCAGCAGCTTCCGACAGGGCCGGAACACTGAAGCTTTCTTT
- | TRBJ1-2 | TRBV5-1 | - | CASSLGDTPGYTF | TGCGCCAGCAGCTTGGGGGACACGCCGGGCTACACCTTC
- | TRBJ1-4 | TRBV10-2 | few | CASSHQQGIEKLFF | TGCGCCAGCAGTCACCAACAGGGAATTGAAAAACTGTTTTTT
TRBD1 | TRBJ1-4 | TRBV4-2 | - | CASSHPLMPGQGGEKLFF | TGTGCCAGCAGCCACCCCCTCATGCCGGGACAGGGAGGTGAAAAACTGTTTTTT
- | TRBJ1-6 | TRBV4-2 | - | CASSQTRSYNSPLHF | TGTGCCAGCAGCCAAACCCGGTCCTATAATTCACCCCTCCACTTT
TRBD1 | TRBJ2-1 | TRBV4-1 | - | CASSPSRQGKNEQFF | TGCGCCAGCAGCCCTTCTCGACAGGGGAAAAATGAGCAGTTCTTC
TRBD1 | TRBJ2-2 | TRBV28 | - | CASSRPTGANTGELFF | TGTGCCAGCAGCCGCCCGACAGGGGCGAACACCGGGGAGCTGTTTTTT
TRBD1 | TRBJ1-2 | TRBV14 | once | CASSPGTAYGYTF | TGTGCCAGCAGTCCCGGGACAGCCTATGGCTACACCTTC
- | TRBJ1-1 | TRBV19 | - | CASSSLQGKIGNTEAFF | TGTGCCAGTAGTTCCCTGCAGGGGAAGATCGGGAACACTGAAGCTTTCTTT
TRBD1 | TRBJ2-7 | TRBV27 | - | CASSPPGQRTDEQYF | TGTGCCAGCAGTCCTCCGGGACAGAGGACCGACGAGCAGTACTTC
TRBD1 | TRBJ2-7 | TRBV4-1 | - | CASSHGRSDRAFEQYF | TGCGCCAGCAGCCATGGCCGGTCGGACAGGGCTTTCGAGCAGTACTTC
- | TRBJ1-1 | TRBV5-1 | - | CASRPRGKTEAFF | TGCGCCAGCAGACCCCGGGGAAAGACTGAAGCTTTCTTT
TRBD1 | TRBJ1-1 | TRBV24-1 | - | CATSPGTGTEAFF | TGTGCCACCAGCCCCGGGACAGGCACTGAAGCTTTCTTT
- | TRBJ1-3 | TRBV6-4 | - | CASSREDGGNTIYF | TGTGCCAGCAGCCGGGAAGACGGTGGAAACACCATATATTTT
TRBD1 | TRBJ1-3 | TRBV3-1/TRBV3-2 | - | CASRPEMGQGPDTIYF | TGTGCCAGCAGGCCCGAGATGGGACAGGGACCGGACACCATATATTTT
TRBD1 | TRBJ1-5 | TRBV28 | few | CASSGRQGPSQPQHF | TGTGCCAGCAGTGGGAGACAGGGTCCTAGTCAGCCCCAGCATTTT
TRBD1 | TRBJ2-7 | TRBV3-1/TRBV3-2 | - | CASSHDRGHEQYF | TGTGCCAGCAGCCACGACAGGGGTCACGAGCAGTACTTC
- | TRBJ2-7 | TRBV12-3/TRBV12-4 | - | CASSLYQGGEQYF | TGTGCCAGCAGTTTATATCAGGGAGGTGAGCAGTACTTC
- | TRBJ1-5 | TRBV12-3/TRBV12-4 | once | CASSSDNQPQHF | TGTGCCAGCAGTTCAGACAATCAGCCCCAGCATTTT
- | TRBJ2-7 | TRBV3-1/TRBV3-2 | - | CASSHFRKTGEQYF | TGTGCCAGCAGCCACTTCCGGAAAACGGGCGAGCAGTACTTC
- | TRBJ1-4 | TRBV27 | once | CASTPGASRAQNEKLFF | TGTGCCAGCACCCCTGGGGCTTCCCGCGCCCAAAATGAAAAACTGTTTTTT
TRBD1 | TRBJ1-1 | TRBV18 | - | CASSLGQGQNTEAFF | TGTGCCAGCTCCCTCGGACAGGGCCAGAACACTGAAGCTTTCTTT
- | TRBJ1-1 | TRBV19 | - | CASSIASNTEAFF | TGTGCCAGTAGTATAGCCAGTAACACTGAAGCTTTCTTT
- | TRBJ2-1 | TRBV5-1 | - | CASSLIPSLGATYNEQFF | TGCGCCAGCAGCTTGATTCCCTCTTTGGGGGCAACCTACAATGAGCAGTTCTTC
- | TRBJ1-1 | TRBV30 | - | CAWSGWTRRTEAFF | TGTGCCTGGAGTGGATGGACCCGGAGGACTGAAGCTTTCTTT
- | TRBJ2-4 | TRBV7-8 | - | CASSLGSTLAKNIQYF | TGTGCCAGCAGCTTGGGGAGCACTTTAGCCAAAAACATTCAGTACTTC
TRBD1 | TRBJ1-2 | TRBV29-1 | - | CSVLQGGDGYTF | TGCAGCGTTTTACAGGGGGGCGATGGCTACACCTTC
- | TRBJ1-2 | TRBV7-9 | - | CASRDSSNYGYTF | TGTGCCAGCAGGGACAGCTCTAACTATGGCTACACCTTC
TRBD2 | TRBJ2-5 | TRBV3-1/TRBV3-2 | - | CASSQAILGGGIRTQYF | TGTGCCAGCAGCCAGGCTATTCTCGGGGGGGGAATCCGGACCCAGTACTTC
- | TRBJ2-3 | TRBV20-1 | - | CSASKRAPDTQYF | TGCAGTGCTAGTAAGAGAGCCCCAGATACGCAGTATTTT
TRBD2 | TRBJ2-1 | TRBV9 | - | CASSVRLAGYNEQFF | TGTGCCAGCAGCGTAAGACTAGCGGGCTACAATGAGCAGTTCTTC
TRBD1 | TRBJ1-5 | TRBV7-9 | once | CASSRDRGPISNQPQHF | TGTGCCAGCAGCCGGGACAGGGGACCTATTAGCAATCAGCCCCAGCATTTT
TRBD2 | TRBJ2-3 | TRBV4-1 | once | CASSQDSSGRARETQYF | TGCGCCAGCAGCCAAGACAGTAGCGGGAGGGCCCGGGAAACGCAGTATTTT